The 2 T cell receptor beta chains below all came from one sample that was sequenced in a study of blood T cell repertoires in COVID-19 (dated by TCRdb to 2018 to 2021). Library creation used the immunoSEQ multiplex PCR assay. This immuneACCESS table, as held by TCRdb, lists in-frame sequences with V and J called but not all clones. Of the missing ones, under half trace to an unresolved V gene in checked studies; the others have no known cause. The sample table holds approximately 81,000 clones, of which roughly 78% were seen once. The ten largest account for approximately 7.3% of the sample. Sample: peripheral blood. The receptors stem from a human donor in a cohort sampled during active COVID-19.

The J gene is TRBJ1-1, the V gene TRBV12-3 or TRBV12-4, with D possibly TRBD1 on 5 matching bases. This CDR3 spans 12 amino acids. The V and J ends lost 6 bases and 6 bases respectively, with 11 bases between them. CDR3 sequence (DNA): TGTGCCAGCAGGCCTGAGACAGCTGAAGCTTTCTTT. Encoded protein: CASRPETAEAFF.

V and J are TRBV9 and TRBJ2-3; TRBD2 matches at 8 bases. The V gene's germline CDR1 is SGDLS and CDR2 YYNGEE. The CDR3 length is 15 residues. V lost 2 bases and J lost 5; bases outside the gene matches: 7. The CDR3 protein is CASSVRGGPEDTQYF. The CDR3, as DNA: TGTGCCAGCAGCGTTCGGGGGGGCCCCGAAGATACGCAGTATTTT.